The 20 T cell receptor beta chains in this list originate from one sample, sequenced in a study of blood T cell repertoires in COVID-19. Repertoires were generated with immunoSEQ multiplex PCR, while TCRdb's copy carries only in-frame clones and drops some. The profile covers fewer than 100,000 clones, with around nine tenths appearing a single time and about a tenth taken by the ten largest. Sequencing was carried out using peripheral blood. The receptors were gathered from a man aged 50 to 59 with acute or convalescent COVID-19.

Only one count was recorded for this clone. V and J are TRBV11-2 and TRBJ2-1; 7 nucleotides line up with TRBD2. Trimming at V came to 10 bases and at J to 9 bases, leaving 15 bases not matched to a gene. Germline CDR1 is SGHAT and CDR2 is FQNNGV. CDR3 length: 14 amino acids. Written as DNA, the CDR3 is TGTGCCACCTCCCGGGCACGGGAGGCAGGTGAGCAGTTCTTC. Residues: CATSRAREAGEQFF.

The genes are TRBV18 and TRBJ1-2, with D maybe TRBD1 (5 bases). V lost 3 bases, J lost 1 base, and 9 bases lay in between. The CDR3 is 14 amino acids. Germline V gene sequence: CDR1 KGHSH, CDR2 LQKENI. The CDR3 spells CASSPQGDNYGYTF. DNA for the CDR3: TGTGCCAGCTCACCGCAGGGTGATAACTATGGCTACACCTTC.

V usage is TRBV27 and J usage is TRBJ1-5; a weak D match, TRBD1 (5 bases). The V end lost 1 base, the J end lost 9 bases, and 7 bases lay between the germline ends. Germline lookup yields CDR1 MNHEY and CDR2 SMNVEV (reference sequence). This CDR3 has 12 residues. CDR3 nucleotide sequence: TGTGCCAGCAGTTTATTGGGGGGGCCCCAGCATTTT. This translates into CASSLLGGPQHF.

The chain uses TRBV3-1 (or the pseudogene TRBV3-2) and TRBJ2-7; no definite D call. V was shortened by 4 bases and J by 2 bases, with 9 bases between the two germline ends. This CDR3 is 13 amino acids long. Germline V lookup: CDR1 LGHDT, CDR2 YNNKEL (reference sequence). The CDR3, as DNA: TGTGCCAGCAGCCCCCGAACTGCCTACGAGCAGTACTTC. Translation: CASSPRTAYEQYF.

This clone occurred a few times. The chain has TRBV6-5 and TRBJ1-2; D gene ambiguous. V lost 10 bases to trimming and J lost 8 bases, with 14 bases between them. In germline, CDR1 is MNHEY, CDR2 SVGAGI. This CDR3 has 11 amino acids. DNA of the CDR3: TGTGCCACTCTAACCGTACGGGGCTACACCTTC. It codes for CATLTVRGYTF.

V and J are TRBV13 and TRBJ2-2; 10 nucleotides agree with TRBD1. The CDR3 runs to 18 residues. V lost 5 bases and J lost 6; bases outside the gene matches: 15. The germline V gene encodes CDR1 PRHDT and CDR2 FYEKMQ (reference sequence). The CDR3, as DNA: TGTGCCAGCAGCCCCCGAGCGACAGGGGGCAGAGCACCCGGGGAGCTGTTTTTT. It codes for CASSPRATGGRAPGELFF.

This sequence joins TRBV24-1 and TRBJ2-5; the D is unclear. V was shortened by 0 bases and J by 3 bases, with 7 bases between the two germline ends. The germline gives CDR1 KGHDR, CDR2 SFDVKD. This CDR3 has 14 amino acids. The CDR3 is CATSDLKSEETQYF. The CDR3 nucleotides are TGTGCCACCAGTGATTTGAAATCTGAAGAGACCCAGTACTTC.

The CDR3 sequence is CASSLQSGNEQFF. CDR3 sequence (DNA): TGTGCCAGCAGTTTACAGAGCGGCAATGAGCAGTTCTTC. The chain recombines TRBV12-3 or TRBV12-4 with TRBJ2-1; possible D gene TRBD2, 5 bases. There are 13 residues in the CDR3. Trimming shortened V by 2 bases and J by 6 bases, and 8 bases separated the two germline ends.

This clone has just one count. J is TRBJ2-1 and V is TRBV13; 13 nucleotides agree with TRBD2. CDR1 is PRHDT and CDR2 is FYEKMQ in the germline V gene (reference sequence). CDR3 length: 16 residues. V lost 6 bases to trimming and J lost 4 bases; unmatched junction nucleotides: 6. In nucleotides, the CDR3 is TGTGCCAGCAGGAGAGGACTAGCGGGAGTGTACAATGAGCAGTTCTTC. Protein product: CASRRGLAGVYNEQFF.

This clone was observed a single time. The chain employs TRBV6-1 and TRBJ1-1; D might be TRBD1 (6 bases). Germline V CDR1 and CDR2: MNHNS, SASEGT. V shed 2 bases and J shed 4 bases, with 20 bases lying between them. This CDR3 has 17 amino acids. CDR3 amino acids: CASSEIWTEKIGTEAFF. CDR3 in DNA: TGTGCCAGCAGTGAAATTTGGACAGAGAAGATTGGCACTGAAGCTTTCTTT.

This chain uses TRBV6-5 with TRBJ1-4; possibly TRBD1 for D (5 bases). Between the trimmed V and J ends, which lost 6 bases and 7 bases, there was a span of 15 bases. This CDR3 is 14 amino acids long. Germline V gene lookup returns CDR1 MNHEY and CDR2 SVGAGI. The CDR3 is CASSRDRRGEKLFF. DNA for the CDR3: TGTGCCAGCAGCCGAGACCGTAGGGGTGAAAAACTGTTTTTT.

This sequence joins TRBV18 and TRBJ1-2, with 9 bases aligning to TRBD1. Germline V gene data show CDR1 as KGHSH and CDR2 as LQKENI. V was clipped by 0 bases and J by 4 bases; unmatched bases: 3. This CDR3 comprises 15 residues. The CDR3 reads CASSPPGQGLYGYTF. For the CDR3, the DNA is TGTGCCAGCTCACCACCCGGACAGGGGCTCTATGGCTACACCTTC.

The V call is TRBV6-4, the J call TRBJ1-6, with a possible D match to TRBD1 (5 bases). The CDR3 runs 13 residues. The V end was cut by 3 bases, the J end by 12 bases, with 12 bases between. Germline loops: CDR1 MRHNA, CDR2 SNTAGT. CDR3 protein: CASSDDGQKPLHF. In DNA form, the CDR3 reads TGTGCCAGCAGTGATGACGGACAAAAACCCCTCCACTTT.

The count of this clone is one. The CDR3 loop reads CASSQGGSTEQETQYF. CDR3 DNA: TGTGCCAGCAGCCAAGGTGGTAGCACCGAACAAGAGACCCAGTACTTC. This chain links TRBV14 with TRBJ2-5, with D unclear. Germline V gene lookup returns CDR1 SGHDN and CDR2 FVKESK. CDR3 length: 16 amino acids. Trimming left V 1 base short and J 2 bases short, with 14 bases between.

This clone has more than one count but fewer than ten. The chain employs TRBV6-5 and TRBJ1-2; a weak D match, TRBD1 (5 bases). Deletions cut 7 bases from V and 0 bases from J, with 12 bases between. Looked up from germline, CDR1 is MNHEY and CDR2 is SVGAGI. The CDR3 length is 14 residues. CDR3 nucleotide sequence: TGTGCCAGCAAGGAGACAGCCCCTAACTATGGCTACACCTTC. It encodes CASKETAPNYGYTF.

The CDR3 loop reads CASSYVGQGNEKLFF. DNA of the CDR3: TGTGCCAGCAGTTACGTTGGACAGGGTAATGAAAAACTGTTTTTT. The rearrangement uses TRBV6-5 and TRBJ1-4, with TRBD1 identical over 8 bases. Germline V lookup: CDR1 MNHEY, CDR2 SVGAGI. After removal of 2 bases from V and 4 bases from J, the junction contained 3 bases not matched to a gene. The CDR3 consists of 15 residues.

This chain uses TRBV18 with TRBJ1-1, with D perhaps matching TRBD1 (5 bases). Germline CDR1 KGHSH, CDR2 LQKENI. The CDR3 runs to 14 residues. Deletions cut 4 bases from V and 0 bases from J, with 9 bases between. CDR3 DNA sequence: TGTGCCAGCTCACTACAGGAAATGAACACTGAAGCTTTCTTT. The encoded protein is CASSLQEMNTEAFF.

The rearrangement links TRBV6-5 to TRBJ1-1, with D possibly being TRBD1 (5 bases). V dropped 5 bases and J dropped 4 bases, with 14 bases sitting between them. Germline V gene lookup returns CDR1 MNHEY and CDR2 SVGAGI. The CDR3 totals 14 residues. The CDR3 sequence is CASSSFGGATEAFF. In DNA, the CDR3 is TGTGCCAGCAGTAGCTTCGGGGGTGCCACTGAAGCTTTCTTT.

The chain couples TRBV13 to TRBJ2-3, with a weak D call TRBD1 (6 bases). Germline V CDR1 and CDR2: PRHDT, FYEKMQ (reference sequence). This CDR3 comprises 13 residues. The germline V and J ends were trimmed by 6 bases and 2 bases, with 9 bases remaining between them. CDR3 in DNA: TGTGCCAGCAGTGGACAGTACACAGATACGCAGTATTTT. This codes for CASSGQYTDTQYF. The variable domain in full, with the rest retrieved from reference TRBV13 and TRBJ2-3, is AAGVIQSPRHLIKEKRETATLKCYPIPRHDTVYWYQQGPGQDPQFLISFYEKMQSDKGSIPDRFSAQQFSDYHSELNMSSLELGDSALYFCASSGQYTDTQYFGPGTRLTVL.

This clone is medium-sized within its sample. The V and J genes are TRBV5-8 and TRBJ1-1, with 9 bases identical to TRBD1. J gave up 6 bases and V 4 bases, and 10 bases lay outside the gene matches. CDR1 SGHTS and CDR2 YDEGEE come from the germline V gene. The CDR3 is 15 residues long. CDR3 nucleotides: TGTGCCAGCAGCATACCGGGACAGGGAAACTCTGAAGCTTTCTTT. Translated, it gives CASSIPGQGNSEAFF.